The clone carrying this T cell receptor (beta chain) was picked up one time. This entry belongs to a study of blood T cell repertoires in COVID-19. Whole-study context: COVID-19 samples, acute and convalescent, were from the United States, Italy and Spain.

Authors' analysis steps: It was from reference gene primer amplification that nucleated cell counts were estimated. Using immunoSEQ multiplex PCR, the repertoire was profiled, and TCRdb retains in-frame clones only, with some absent. From that table come the V and J calls and clone size; the DNA was used to work out D and trimming. The sample lists about 120,000 clones, about 85% occurring once. Trimming left V 6 bases short and J 4 bases short, with 18 bases between. This CDR3 is built from 15 residues. Germline-derived CDR1 and CDR2 are LNHDA and SQIVND (reference sequence). Sequenced sample: peripheral blood. This receptor was obtained from a man older than 75 with acute or convalescent COVID-19. This chain joins TRBV19 and TRBJ1-2, with a tentative D call TRBD1 (6 bases). The CDR3 spells CASRLRGAPGYGYTF. CDR3 in DNA: TGTGCCAGTAGGTTGCGGGGGGCCCCTGGCTATGGCTACACCTTC. Combining the CDR3 with reference TRBV19 and TRBJ1-2 gives the whole variable domain DGGITQSPKYLFRKEGQNVTLSCEQNLNHDAMYWYRQDPGQGLRLIYYSQIVNDFQKGDIAEGYSVSREKKESFPLTVTSAQKNPTAFYLCASRLRGAPGYGYTFGSGTRLTVV.